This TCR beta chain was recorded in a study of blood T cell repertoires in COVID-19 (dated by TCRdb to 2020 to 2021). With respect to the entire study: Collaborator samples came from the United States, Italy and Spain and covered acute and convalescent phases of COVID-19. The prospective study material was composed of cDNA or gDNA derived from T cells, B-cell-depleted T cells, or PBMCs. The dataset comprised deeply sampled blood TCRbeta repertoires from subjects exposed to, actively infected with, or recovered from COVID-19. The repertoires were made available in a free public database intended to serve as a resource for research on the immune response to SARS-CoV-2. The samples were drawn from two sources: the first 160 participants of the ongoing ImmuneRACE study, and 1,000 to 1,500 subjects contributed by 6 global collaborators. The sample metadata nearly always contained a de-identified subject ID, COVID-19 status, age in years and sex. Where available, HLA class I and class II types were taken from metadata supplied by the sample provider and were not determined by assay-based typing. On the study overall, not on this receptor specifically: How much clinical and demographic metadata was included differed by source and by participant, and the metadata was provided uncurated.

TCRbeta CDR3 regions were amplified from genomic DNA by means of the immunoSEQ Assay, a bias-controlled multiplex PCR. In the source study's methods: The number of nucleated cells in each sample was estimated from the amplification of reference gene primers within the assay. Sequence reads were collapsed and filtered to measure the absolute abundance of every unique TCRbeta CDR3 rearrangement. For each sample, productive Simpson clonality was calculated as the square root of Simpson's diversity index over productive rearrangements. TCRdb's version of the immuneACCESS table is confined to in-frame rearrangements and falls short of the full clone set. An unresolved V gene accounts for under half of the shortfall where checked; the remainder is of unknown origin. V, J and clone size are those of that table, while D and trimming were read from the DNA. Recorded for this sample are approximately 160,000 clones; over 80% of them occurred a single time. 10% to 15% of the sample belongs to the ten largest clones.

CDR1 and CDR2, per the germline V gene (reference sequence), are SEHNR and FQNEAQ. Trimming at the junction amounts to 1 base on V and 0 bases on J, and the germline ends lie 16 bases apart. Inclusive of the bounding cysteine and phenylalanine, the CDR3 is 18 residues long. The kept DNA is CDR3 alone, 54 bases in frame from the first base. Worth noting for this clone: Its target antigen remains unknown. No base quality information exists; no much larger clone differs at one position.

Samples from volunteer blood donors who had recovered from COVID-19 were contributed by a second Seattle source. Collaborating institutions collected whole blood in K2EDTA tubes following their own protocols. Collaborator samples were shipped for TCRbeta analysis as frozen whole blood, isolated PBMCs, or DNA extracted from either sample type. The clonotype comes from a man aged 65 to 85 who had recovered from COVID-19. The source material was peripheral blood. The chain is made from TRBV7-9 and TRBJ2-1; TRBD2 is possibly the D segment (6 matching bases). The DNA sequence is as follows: TGTGCCAGCAGCTTAGAAGGGCCATGGGGGGACTCCTACAATGAGCAGTTCTTC. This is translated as CASSLEGPWGDSYNEQFF.